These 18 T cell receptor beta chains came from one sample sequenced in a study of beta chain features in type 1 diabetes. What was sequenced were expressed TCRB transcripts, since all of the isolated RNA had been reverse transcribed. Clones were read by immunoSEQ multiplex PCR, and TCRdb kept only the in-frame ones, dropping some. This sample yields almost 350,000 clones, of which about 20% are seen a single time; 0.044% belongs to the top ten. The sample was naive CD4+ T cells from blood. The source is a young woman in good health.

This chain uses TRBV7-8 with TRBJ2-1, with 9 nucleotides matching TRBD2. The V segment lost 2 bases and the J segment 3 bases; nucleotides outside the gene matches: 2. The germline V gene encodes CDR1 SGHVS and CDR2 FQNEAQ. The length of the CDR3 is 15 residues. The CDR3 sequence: CASSLSLAGYNEQFF. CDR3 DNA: TGTGCCAGCAGCTTATCACTAGCGGGCTACAATGAGCAGTTCTTC.

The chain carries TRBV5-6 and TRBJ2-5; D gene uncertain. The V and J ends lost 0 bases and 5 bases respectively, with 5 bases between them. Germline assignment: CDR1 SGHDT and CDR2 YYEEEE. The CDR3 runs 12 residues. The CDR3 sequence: CASSLGRETQYF. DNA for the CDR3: TGTGCCAGCAGCTTGGGTCGGGAGACCCAGTACTTC. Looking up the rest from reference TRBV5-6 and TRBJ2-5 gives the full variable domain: DAGVTQSPTHLIKTRGQQVTLRCSPKSGHDTVSWYQQALGQGPQFIFQYYEEEERQRGNFPDRFSGHQFPNYSSELNVNALLLGDSALYLCASSLGRETQYFGPGTRLLVL.

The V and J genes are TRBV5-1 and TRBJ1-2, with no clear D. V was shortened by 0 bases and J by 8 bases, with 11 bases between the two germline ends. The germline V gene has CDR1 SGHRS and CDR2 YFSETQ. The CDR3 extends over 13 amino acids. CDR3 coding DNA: TGCGCCAGCAGCTTGGACCCGGCGGGCGGCTACACCTTC. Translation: CASSLDPAGGYTF.

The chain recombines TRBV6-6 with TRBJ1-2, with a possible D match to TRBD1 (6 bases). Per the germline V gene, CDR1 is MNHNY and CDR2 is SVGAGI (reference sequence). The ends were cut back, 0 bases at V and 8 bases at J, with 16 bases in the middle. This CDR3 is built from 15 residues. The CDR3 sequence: CASSYSGTSILGYTF. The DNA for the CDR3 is TGTGCCAGCAGTTACTCGGGGACAAGCATATTGGGCTACACCTTC.

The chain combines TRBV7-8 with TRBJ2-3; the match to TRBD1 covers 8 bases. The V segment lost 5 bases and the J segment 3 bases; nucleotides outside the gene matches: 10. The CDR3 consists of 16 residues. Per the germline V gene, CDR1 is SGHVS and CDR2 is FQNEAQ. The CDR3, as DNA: TGTGCCAGCAGCCCTAGGGGACAGGCAGGAACAGATACGCAGTATTTT. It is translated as CASSPRGQAGTDTQYF.

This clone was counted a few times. The CDR3 nucleotides are TGTGCCAGCTCACCACCGTACAGCGGGAGAGAGTACGAGCAGTACTTC. Protein: CASSPPYSGREYEQYF. The rearrangement joins TRBV18 to TRBJ2-7, with 8 bases aligning to TRBD2. J lost 4 bases, V lost 0 bases, and 8 bases had no gene match. The germline gives CDR1 KGHSH, CDR2 LQKENI. CDR3 length: 16 amino acids. The full variable domain, in which reference TRBV18 and TRBJ2-7 provide the parts outside the CDR3, is NAGVMQNPRHLVRRRGQEARLRCSPMKGHSHVYWYRQLPEEGLKFMVYLQKENIIDESGMPKERFSAEFPKEGPSILRIQQVVRGDSAAYFCASSPPYSGREYEQYFGPGTRLTVT.

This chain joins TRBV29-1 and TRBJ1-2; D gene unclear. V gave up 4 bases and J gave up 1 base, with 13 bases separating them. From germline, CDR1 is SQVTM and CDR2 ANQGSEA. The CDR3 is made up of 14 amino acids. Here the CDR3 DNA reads TGCAGCGTTGGGCGCGGGGTCAGTAACTATGGCTACACCTTC. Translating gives CSVGRGVSNYGYTF.

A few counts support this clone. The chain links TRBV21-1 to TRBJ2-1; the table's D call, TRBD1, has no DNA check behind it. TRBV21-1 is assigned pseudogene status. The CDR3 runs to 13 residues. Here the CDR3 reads CASSDRVRNEQFF. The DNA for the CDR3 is TGTGCCAGCAGCGACAGGGTACGAAATGAGCAGTTCTTC.

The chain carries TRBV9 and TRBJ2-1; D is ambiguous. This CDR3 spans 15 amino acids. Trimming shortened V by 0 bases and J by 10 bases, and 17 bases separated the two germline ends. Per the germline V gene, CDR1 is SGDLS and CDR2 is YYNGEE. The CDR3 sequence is CASSVVPLLPKEQFF. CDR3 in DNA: TGTGCCAGCAGCGTAGTACCCTTACTCCCTAAGGAGCAGTTCTTC.

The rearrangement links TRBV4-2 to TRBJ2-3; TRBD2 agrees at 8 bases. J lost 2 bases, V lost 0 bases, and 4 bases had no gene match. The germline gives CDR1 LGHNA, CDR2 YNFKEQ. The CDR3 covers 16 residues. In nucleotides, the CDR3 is TGTGCCAGCAGCCAAGATCCAGCGGGGGCCACAGATACGCAGTATTTT. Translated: CASSQDPAGATDTQYF.

CDR3 coding DNA: TGTGCCAGCACCTACAGTCTCTCCTACGAGCAGTACTTC. Translation: CASTYSLSYEQYF. J is TRBJ2-7 and V is TRBV2, with D unresolved. CDR1 is SNHLY and CDR2 is FYNNEI in the germline V gene. The CDR3 contains 13 residues. V was trimmed by 7 bases and J by 0 bases, leaving 10 bases between them.

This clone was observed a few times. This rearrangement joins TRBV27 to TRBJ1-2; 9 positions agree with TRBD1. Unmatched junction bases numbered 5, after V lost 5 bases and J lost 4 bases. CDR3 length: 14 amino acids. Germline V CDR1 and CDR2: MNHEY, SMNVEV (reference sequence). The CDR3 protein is CASSPGQGSYGYTF. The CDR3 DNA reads TGTGCCAGCAGTCCGGGACAGGGCAGCTATGGCTACACCTTC.

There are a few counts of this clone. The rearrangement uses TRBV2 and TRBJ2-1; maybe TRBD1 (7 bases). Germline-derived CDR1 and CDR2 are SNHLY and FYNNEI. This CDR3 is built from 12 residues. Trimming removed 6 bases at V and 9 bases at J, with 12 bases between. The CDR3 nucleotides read TGTGCCAGCAGGTTGGAGGGGGCTGAGCAGTTCTTC. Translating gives CASRLEGAEQFF.

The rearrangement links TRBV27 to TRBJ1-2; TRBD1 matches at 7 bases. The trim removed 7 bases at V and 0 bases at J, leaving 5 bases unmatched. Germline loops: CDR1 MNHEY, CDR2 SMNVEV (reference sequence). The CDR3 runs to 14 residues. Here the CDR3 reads CASKPGTANYGYTF. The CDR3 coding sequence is TGTGCCAGCAAACCCGGGACAGCTAACTATGGCTACACCTTC.

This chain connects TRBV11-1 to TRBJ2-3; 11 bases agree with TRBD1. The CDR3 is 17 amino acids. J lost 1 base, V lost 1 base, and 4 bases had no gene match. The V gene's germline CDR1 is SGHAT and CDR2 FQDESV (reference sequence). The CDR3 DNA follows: TGTGCCAGCAGCTTAGAAGGACAGGGGGCTGGCACAGATACGCAGTATTTT. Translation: CASSLEGQGAGTDTQYF.

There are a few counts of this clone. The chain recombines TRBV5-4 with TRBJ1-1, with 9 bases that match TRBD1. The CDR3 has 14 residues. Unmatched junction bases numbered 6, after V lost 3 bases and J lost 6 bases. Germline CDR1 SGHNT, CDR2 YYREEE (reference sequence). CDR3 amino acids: CASSYGDREAEAFF. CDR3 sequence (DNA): TGTGCCAGCAGCTATGGGGACAGGGAAGCTGAAGCTTTCTTT.

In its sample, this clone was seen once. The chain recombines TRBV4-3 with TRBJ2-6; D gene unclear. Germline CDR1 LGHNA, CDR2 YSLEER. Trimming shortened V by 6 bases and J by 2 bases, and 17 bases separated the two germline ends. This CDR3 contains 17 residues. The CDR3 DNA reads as TGCGCCAGCAGGCGGATGGCCAGTAAGGCTGGGGCCAACGTCCTGACTTTC. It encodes CASRRMASKAGANVLTF.

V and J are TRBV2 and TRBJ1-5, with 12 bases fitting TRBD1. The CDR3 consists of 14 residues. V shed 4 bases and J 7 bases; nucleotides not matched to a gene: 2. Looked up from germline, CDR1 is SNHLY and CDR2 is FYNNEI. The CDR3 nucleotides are TGTGCCAGCAGTGTCGGGACAGGGGGCCAGCCCCAGCATTTT. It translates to CASSVGTGGQPQHF.